One sample yielded the 23 T cell receptor beta chains listed below, sequenced in a study of T cell responses to AZD1222 COVID-19 vaccine. Here immunoSEQ multiplex PCR was the method, and the copy in TCRdb shows in-frame clones only, minus some. Among more than 140,000 clones, around 88% were seen once, and the ten largest hold about 3.3%. The specimen comprised peripheral blood, sampled on day 0 of MenACWY control vaccination. Receptor source: an adult in good health.

The V call is TRBV28, the J call TRBJ2-2; the D gene is possibly TRBD2 (6 bases). V lost 7 bases to trimming and J lost 7 bases, with 13 bases between them. The CDR3 is 13 amino acids. Germline V CDR1 and CDR2: MDHEN, SYDVKM. The CDR3 bases are TGTGCCAGCATGTTACTAGCCGGCGGGGAGCTGTTTTTT. It translates to CASMLLAGGELFF.

The chain couples TRBV28 to TRBJ1-5; 7 nucleotides line up with TRBD1. The CDR3 is made up of 14 amino acids. After removal of 5 bases from V and 7 bases from J, the junction contained 8 bases not matched to a gene. Per the germline V gene, CDR1 is MDHEN and CDR2 is SYDVKM. CDR3 nucleotides: TGTGCCAGCAGTACCGACAGGGAGGGCCAGCCCCAGCATTTT. Protein: CASSTDREGQPQHF.

The chain joins TRBV9 to TRBJ2-1, with TRBD2 matching over 7 bases. The germline V gene encodes CDR1 SGDLS and CDR2 YYNGEE. This CDR3 is built from 15 residues. V shed 4 bases and J 8 bases; nucleotides not matched to a gene: 12. The CDR3 sequence is CASSLLASPGDEQFF. The CDR3 coding sequence is TGTGCCAGCAGCTTACTAGCGTCGCCGGGCGATGAGCAGTTCTTC.

The V and J genes are TRBV6-2 or TRBV6-3 and TRBJ2-2, with 8 bases identical to TRBD2. Per germline, CDR1 MNHEY and CDR2 SVGEGT. The CDR3 is 15 amino acids. Unmatched junction bases numbered 10, after V lost 7 bases and J lost 6 bases. DNA for the CDR3: TGTGCCAGCACCCCGGGACTAGATCACCCCGGGGAGCTGTTTTTT. Its translation is CASTPGLDHPGELFF.

CDR3 nucleotide sequence: TGCAGCGTCAACGACGGGAACAACTATGGCTACACCTTC. Its protein is CSVNDGNNYGYTF. The chain couples TRBV29-1 to TRBJ1-2; D is unresolved. Trimming removed 6 bases from V and 2 bases from J, with 13 bases in between. CDR1 and CDR2 (germline): SQVTM, ANQGSEA. This CDR3 comprises 13 residues.

The chain couples TRBV7-2 to TRBJ1-5; D is uncertain. Germline values: CDR1 SGHTA, CDR2 FQGNSA. V was pared by 1 base and J by 9 bases, with 7 bases between. The CDR3 is made up of 12 amino acids. CDR3 in DNA: TGTGCCAGCAGCTTAGGTCCTGGGCCCCAGCATTTT. Protein product: CASSLGPGPQHF.

CDR3 bases: TGTGCCTCAGGGACTAGCGGGAGACTAGAGACCCAGTACTTC. Its translation is CASGTSGRLETQYF. V gene TRBV27 combines with J gene TRBJ2-5; 14 bases are a match to TRBD2. This CDR3 has 14 amino acids. After removal of 11 bases from V and 4 bases from J, the junction contained 6 bases not matched to a gene. Germline assignment: CDR1 MNHEY and CDR2 SMNVEV (reference sequence).

The chain joins TRBV6-1 to TRBJ2-5; TRBD1 matches at 7 bases. Germline V gene lookup returns CDR1 MNHNS and CDR2 SASEGT. Trimming removed 3 bases from V and 2 bases from J; junction bases left unmatched: 6. The CDR3 spans 15 residues. For the CDR3, the DNA is TGTGCCAGCAGTGATGTCACAGGGGCACAAGAGACCCAGTACTTC. This codes for CASSDVTGAQETQYF.

V usage is TRBV5-1 and J usage is TRBJ2-3; D gene unclear. Germline V gene sequence: CDR1 SGHRS, CDR2 YFSETQ. The CDR3 covers 11 residues. The V end was cut by 4 bases, the J end by 1 base, with 1 base between. CDR3 residues: CASSRTDTQYF. The CDR3 bases are TGCGCCAGCAGCCGCACAGATACGCAGTATTTT.

The chain has TRBV27 and TRBJ2-4, with D maybe TRBD1 (5 bases). This CDR3 has 16 amino acids. CDR1 and CDR2 from the germline V gene are MNHEY and SMNVEV (reference sequence). V was trimmed by 5 bases and J by 9 bases, leaving 23 bases between them. The CDR3 reads CASSLLRQGSWGIQYF. In DNA, the CDR3 is TGTGCCAGCAGTCTCTTAAGGCAGGGTTCGTGGGGCATTCAGTACTTC.

The V gene is TRBV6-5, the J gene TRBJ1-2; tentatively, D is TRBD1 (6 bases). The CDR3 is 13 residues long. CDR1 and CDR2 (germline): MNHEY, SVGAGI. Trimming cost V 7 bases and J 0 bases, with 9 bases left between them. The CDR3 nucleotides are TGTGCCAGCACCTCAGGGGCTAACTATGGCTACACCTTC. Its translation is CASTSGANYGYTF.

V is TRBV30 and J is TRBJ2-7; tentative D call: TRBD2 (5 bases). Germline V gives CDR1 GTSNPN, CDR2 SVGIG (reference sequence). The CDR3 runs 12 residues. V shed 2 bases and J shed 3 bases, with 8 bases lying between them. The CDR3 region has the DNA TGTGCCTGGAGTTTCGCGGGCTACGAGCAGTACTTC. Protein sequence: CAWSFAGYEQYF.

V is TRBV20-1 and J is TRBJ2-3; 8 bases line up with TRBD1. Germline loops: CDR1 DFQATT, CDR2 SNEGSKA (reference sequence). There are 17 residues in the CDR3. With 3 bases clipped from V and 0 bases from J, the junction kept 11 bases outside the gene matches. The CDR3 is CSASGGSRTGSTDTQYF. DNA for the CDR3: TGCAGTGCTAGTGGGGGGAGTCGGACAGGGAGCACAGATACGCAGTATTTT.

This clone was picked up a small number of times. The chain links TRBV7-9 to TRBJ2-5; D is possibly TRBD2 (5 bases). CDR1 and CDR2 from the germline V gene are SEHNR and FQNEAQ (reference sequence). There are 15 residues in the CDR3. V lost 2 bases, J lost 1 base, and 11 bases lay in between. In DNA, the CDR3 is TGTGCCAGCAGCTTACTCCGCGGGCTCCAAGAGACCCAGTACTTC. It is translated as CASSLLRGLQETQYF. Drawing the rest from reference TRBV7-9 and TRBJ2-5, the complete variable domain is DTGVSQNPRHKITKRGQNVTFRCDPISEHNRLYWYRQTLGQGPEFLTYFQNEAQLEKSRLLSDRFSAERPKGSFSTLEIQRTEQGDSAMYLCASSLLRGLQETQYFGPGTRLLVL.

The gene calls are TRBV5-1 and TRBJ2-1, with 9 bases matching TRBD1. CDR3 size: 16 residues. With 0 bases clipped from V and 4 bases from J, the junction kept 5 bases outside the gene matches. CDR1 and CDR2 from the germline V gene are SGHRS and YFSETQ. The CDR3 nucleotides read TGCGCCAGCAGCTTGGCCGCGACAGGGGGGTACAATGAGCAGTTCTTC. The encoded protein is CASSLAATGGYNEQFF.

The V gene is TRBV9, the J gene TRBJ2-3; D remains ambiguous. V dropped 3 bases and J dropped 7 bases, with 9 bases sitting between them. Germline V CDR1 and CDR2: SGDLS, YYNGEE. This CDR3 is 12 amino acids long. DNA of the CDR3: TGTGCCAGCAGCGCTAGTGAATATACGCAGTATTTT. Its translation: CASSASEYTQYF.

The chain is built from TRBV27 and TRBJ2-3, with TRBD1 matching over 11 bases. The CDR3 consists of 16 residues. Losses at the gene ends were 3 bases for V and 1 base for J; bases not matched to a gene: 3. Germline CDR1 and CDR2: MNHEY and SMNVEV (reference sequence). Here the CDR3 DNA reads TGTGCCAGCAGTTTCCGGGACAGGGGGGGCACAGATACGCAGTATTTT. Translation: CASSFRDRGGTDTQYF.

The V and J genes are TRBV7-2 and TRBJ2-2; 8 nucleotides line up with TRBD1. The germline V gene encodes CDR1 SGHTA and CDR2 FQGNSA. The CDR3 extends over 16 amino acids. V shed 4 bases and J 0 bases; nucleotides not matched to a gene: 4. The CDR3 DNA reads TGTGCCAGCAGCTCCTCAGGGGGCGCGAACACCGGGGAGCTGTTTTTT. It encodes CASSSSGGANTGELFF.

This clone has only a few counts. The genes are TRBV18 and TRBJ2-3, with no clear D. The CDR3 has 14 residues. Germline loops: CDR1 KGHSH, CDR2 LQKENI. Trimming removed 0 bases from V and 0 bases from J, with 4 bases in between. The chain's CDR3 is CASSPPGSTDTQYF. In DNA form, the CDR3 reads TGTGCCAGCTCACCACCGGGTAGCACAGATACGCAGTATTTT.

The table lists this clone with a few counts. This chain uses TRBV10-3 with TRBJ1-3; no clear D. The CDR3 totals 14 residues. With 3 bases removed from V and 3 bases from J, the gap between germline ends came to 9 bases. CDR1 is ENHRY, CDR2 SYGVKD, per germline. CDR3 sequence reads: CAISESGDGNTIYF. The CDR3 DNA is TGTGCCATCAGTGAAAGTGGGGATGGAAACACCATATATTTT.

Only one count was recorded for this clone. J is TRBJ2-3 and V is TRBV24-1; possibly TRBD1 or TRBD2 for D (5 bases each). V lost 8 bases, J lost 1 base, and 12 bases lay in between. Germline loops: CDR1 KGHDR, CDR2 SFDVKD. The CDR3 is made up of 14 amino acids. CDR3 DNA: TGTGCCACCATCGGGGCGGACCGCACAGATACGCAGTATTTT. This codes for CATIGADRTDTQYF.

The rearrangement joins TRBV29-1 to TRBJ1-1, with 8 bases aligning to TRBD1. J lost 4 bases, V lost 6 bases, and 4 bases had no gene match. The length of the CDR3 is 12 residues. Germline V gives CDR1 SQVTM, CDR2 ANQGSEA. The CDR3 DNA sequence: TGCAGCGTAGCCGACAGGGGCACTGAAGCTTTCTTT. Its translation is CSVADRGTEAFF. Filled out from reference TRBV29-1 and TRBJ1-1, the complete variable domain reads SAVISQKPSRDICQRGTSLTIQCQVDSQVTMMFWYRQQPGQSLTLIATANQGSEATYESGFVIDKFPISRPNLTFSTLTVSNMSPEDSSIYLCSVADRGTEAFFGQGTRLTVV.

CDR3 nucleotides: TGCAGTGCTAGTTCTAGCGGGAGTAGAAATGAGCAGTTCTTC. The encoded protein is CSASSSGSRNEQFF. This chain connects TRBV20-1 to TRBJ2-1, with 10 bases identical to TRBD2. The germline CDR1 and CDR2 sequences are DFQATT and SNEGSKA (reference sequence). With V trimmed by 3 bases and J by 7 bases, 6 bases remained unmatched. The CDR3 has 14 residues.